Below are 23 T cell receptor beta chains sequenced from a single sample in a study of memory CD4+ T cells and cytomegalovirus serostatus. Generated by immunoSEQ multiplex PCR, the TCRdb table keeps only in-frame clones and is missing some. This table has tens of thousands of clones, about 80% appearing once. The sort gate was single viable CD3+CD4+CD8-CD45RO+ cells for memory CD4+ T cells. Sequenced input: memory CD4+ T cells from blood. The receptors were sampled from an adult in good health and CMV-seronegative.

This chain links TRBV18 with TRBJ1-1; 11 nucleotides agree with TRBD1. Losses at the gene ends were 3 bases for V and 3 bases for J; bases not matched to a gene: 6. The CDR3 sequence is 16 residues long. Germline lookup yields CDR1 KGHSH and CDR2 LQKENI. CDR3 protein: CASSPLGTGGYTEAFF. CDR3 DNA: TGTGCCAGCTCACCGTTGGGGACAGGGGGATACACTGAAGCTTTCTTT.

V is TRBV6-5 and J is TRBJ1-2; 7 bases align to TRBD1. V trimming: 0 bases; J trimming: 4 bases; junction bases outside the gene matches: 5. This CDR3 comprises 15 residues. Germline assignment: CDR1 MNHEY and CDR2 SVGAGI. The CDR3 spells CASSYSGQSIYGYTF. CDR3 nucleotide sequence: TGTGCCAGCAGTTACTCGGGACAGTCCATCTATGGCTACACCTTC.

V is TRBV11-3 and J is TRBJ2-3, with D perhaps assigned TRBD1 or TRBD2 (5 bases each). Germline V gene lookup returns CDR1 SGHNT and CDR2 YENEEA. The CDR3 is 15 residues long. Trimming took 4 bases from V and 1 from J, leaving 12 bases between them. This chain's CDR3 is CASSWGNGGTDTQYF. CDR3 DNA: TGTGCCAGCAGCTGGGGGAACGGGGGCACAGATACGCAGTATTTT. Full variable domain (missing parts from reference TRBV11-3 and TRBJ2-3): EAGVVQSPRYKIIEKKQPVAFWCNPISGHNTLYWYLQNLGQGPELLIRYENEEAVDDSQLPKDRFSAERLKGVDSTLKIQPAELGDSAVYLCASSWGNGGTDTQYFGPGTRLTVL.

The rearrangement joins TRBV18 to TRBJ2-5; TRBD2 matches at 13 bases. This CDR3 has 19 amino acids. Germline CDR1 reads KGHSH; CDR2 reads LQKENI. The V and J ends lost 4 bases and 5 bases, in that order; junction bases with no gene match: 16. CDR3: CASSLASNRLAGGRETQYF. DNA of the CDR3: TGTGCCAGCTCACTCGCATCAAACCGACTAGCGGGGGGACGGGAGACCCAGTACTTC.

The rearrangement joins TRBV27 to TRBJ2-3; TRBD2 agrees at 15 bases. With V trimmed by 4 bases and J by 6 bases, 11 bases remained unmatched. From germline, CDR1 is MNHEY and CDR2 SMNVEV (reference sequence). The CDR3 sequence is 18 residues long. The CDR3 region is CASSSLGLAGGPRDTQYF. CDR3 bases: TGTGCCAGCAGTTCCCTCGGACTAGCGGGGGGGCCCCGGGATACGCAGTATTTT.

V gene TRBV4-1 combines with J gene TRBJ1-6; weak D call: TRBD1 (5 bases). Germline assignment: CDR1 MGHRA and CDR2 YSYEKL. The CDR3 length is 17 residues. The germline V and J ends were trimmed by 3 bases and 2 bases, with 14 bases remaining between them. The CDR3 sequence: CASSHRGRGTYNSPLHF. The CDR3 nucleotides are TGCGCCAGCAGCCACCGAGGAAGGGGTACCTATAATTCACCCCTCCACTTT.

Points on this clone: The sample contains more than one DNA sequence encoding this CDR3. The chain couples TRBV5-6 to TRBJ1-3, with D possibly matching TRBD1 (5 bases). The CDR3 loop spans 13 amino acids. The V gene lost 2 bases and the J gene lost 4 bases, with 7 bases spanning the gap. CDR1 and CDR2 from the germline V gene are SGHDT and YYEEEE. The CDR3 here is CASSFNRGNTIYF. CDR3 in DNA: TGTGCCAGCAGCTTTAACAGGGGAAACACCATATATTTT. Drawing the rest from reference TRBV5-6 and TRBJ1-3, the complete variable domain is DAGVTQSPTHLIKTRGQQVTLRCSPKSGHDTVSWYQQALGQGPQFIFQYYEEEERQRGNFPDRFSGHQFPNYSSELNVNALLLGDSALYLCASSFNRGNTIYFGEGSWLTVV.

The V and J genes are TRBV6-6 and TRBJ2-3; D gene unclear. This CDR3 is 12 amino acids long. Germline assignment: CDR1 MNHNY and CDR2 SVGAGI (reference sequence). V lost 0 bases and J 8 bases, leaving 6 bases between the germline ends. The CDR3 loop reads CASSYSRGTQYF. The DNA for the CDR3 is TGTGCCAGCAGTTACTCGCGTGGTACGCAGTATTTT.

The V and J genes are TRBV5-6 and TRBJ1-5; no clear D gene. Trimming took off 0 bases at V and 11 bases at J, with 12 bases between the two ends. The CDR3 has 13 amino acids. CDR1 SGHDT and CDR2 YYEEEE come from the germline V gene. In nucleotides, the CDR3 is TGTGCCAGCAGCTTGGCTGGCGACTGGACCCAGCATTTT. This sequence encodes CASSLAGDWTQHF.

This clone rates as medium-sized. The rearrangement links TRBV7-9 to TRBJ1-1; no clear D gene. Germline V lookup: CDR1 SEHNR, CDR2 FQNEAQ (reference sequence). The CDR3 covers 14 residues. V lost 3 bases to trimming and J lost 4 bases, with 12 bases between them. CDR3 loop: CASSFEGLGTEAFF. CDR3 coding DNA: TGTGCCAGCAGCTTTGAGGGATTGGGCACTGAAGCTTTCTTT.

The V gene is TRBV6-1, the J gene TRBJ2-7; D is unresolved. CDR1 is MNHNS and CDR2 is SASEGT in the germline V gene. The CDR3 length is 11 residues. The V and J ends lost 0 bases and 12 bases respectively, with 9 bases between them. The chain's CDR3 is CASSEAPVRYF. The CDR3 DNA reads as TGTGCCAGCAGTGAAGCGCCAGTTCGGTACTTC.

The CDR3 sequence: CASIDVSNTQYF. The CDR3 nucleotides read TGTGCCTCCATCGACGTGTCAAATACGCAGTATTTT. The chain joins TRBV28 to TRBJ2-3; D is undetermined. The CDR3 spans 12 residues. Germline CDR1 reads MDHEN; CDR2 reads SYDVKM. Trimming took off 11 bases at V and 7 bases at J, with 16 bases between the two ends.

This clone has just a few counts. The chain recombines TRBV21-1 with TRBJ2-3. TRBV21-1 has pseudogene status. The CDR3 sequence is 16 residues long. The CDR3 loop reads CASIVGRDGYTDTQYF. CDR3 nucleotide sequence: TGTGCCAGCATCGTAGGCCGGGACGGGTACACAGATACGCAGTATTTT.

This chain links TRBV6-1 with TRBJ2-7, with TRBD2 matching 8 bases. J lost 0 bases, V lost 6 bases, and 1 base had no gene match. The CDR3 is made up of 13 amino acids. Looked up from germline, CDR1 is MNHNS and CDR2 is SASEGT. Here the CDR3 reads CASSGRASYEQYF. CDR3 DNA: TGTGCCAGCAGCGGGAGGGCCTCCTACGAGCAGTACTTC.

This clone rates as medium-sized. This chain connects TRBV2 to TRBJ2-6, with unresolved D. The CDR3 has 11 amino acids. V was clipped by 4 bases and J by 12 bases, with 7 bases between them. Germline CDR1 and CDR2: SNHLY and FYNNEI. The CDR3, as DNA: TGTGCCAGCAGTGGGGCACCCGTCCTGACTTTC. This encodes CASSGAPVLTF. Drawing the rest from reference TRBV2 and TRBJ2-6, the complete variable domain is EPEVTQTPSHQVTQMGQEVILRCVPISNHLYFYWYRQILGQKVEFLVSFYNNEISEKSEIFDDQFSVERPDGSNFTLKIRSTKLEDSAMYFCASSGAPVLTFGAGSRLTVL.

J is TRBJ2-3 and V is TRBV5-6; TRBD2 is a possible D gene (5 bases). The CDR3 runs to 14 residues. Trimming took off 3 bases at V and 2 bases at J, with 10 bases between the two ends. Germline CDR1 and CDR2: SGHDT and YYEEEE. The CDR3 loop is CASSSRGLTDTQYF. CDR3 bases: TGTGCCAGCAGCTCCAGAGGACTCACAGATACGCAGTATTTT.

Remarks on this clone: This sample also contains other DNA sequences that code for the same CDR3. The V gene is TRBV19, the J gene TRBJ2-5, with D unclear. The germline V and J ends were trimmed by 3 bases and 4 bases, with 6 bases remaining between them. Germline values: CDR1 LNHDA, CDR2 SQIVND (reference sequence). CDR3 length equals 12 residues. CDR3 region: CASSILGETQYF. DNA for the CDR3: TGTGCCAGTAGTATTCTCGGAGAGACCCAGTACTTC. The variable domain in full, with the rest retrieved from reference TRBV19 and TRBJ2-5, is DGGITQSPKYLFRKEGQNVTLSCEQNLNHDAMYWYRQDPGQGLRLIYYSQIVNDFQKGDIAEGYSVSREKKESFPLTVTSAQKNPTAFYLCASSILGETQYFGPGTRLLVL.

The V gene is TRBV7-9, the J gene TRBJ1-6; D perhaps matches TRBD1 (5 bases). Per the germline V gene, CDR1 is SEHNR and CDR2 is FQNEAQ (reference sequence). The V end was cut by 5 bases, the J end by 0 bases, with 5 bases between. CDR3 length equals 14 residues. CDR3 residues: CASSDSSYNSPLHF. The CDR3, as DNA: TGTGCCAGCAGCGACAGCTCCTATAATTCACCCCTCCACTTT.

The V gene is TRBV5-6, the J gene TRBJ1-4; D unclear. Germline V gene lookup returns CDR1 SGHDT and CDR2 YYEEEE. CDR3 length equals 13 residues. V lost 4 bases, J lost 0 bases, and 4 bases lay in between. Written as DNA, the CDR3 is TGTGCCAGCAGCGTCCCAACTAATGAAAAACTGTTTTTT. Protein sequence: CASSVPTNEKLFF.

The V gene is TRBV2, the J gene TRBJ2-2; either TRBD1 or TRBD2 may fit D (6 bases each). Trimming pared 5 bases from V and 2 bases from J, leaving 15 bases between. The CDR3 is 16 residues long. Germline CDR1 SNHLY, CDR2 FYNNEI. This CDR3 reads CASSNFGGLNTGELFF. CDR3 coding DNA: TGTGCCAGCAGTAATTTCGGGGGCCTCAACACCGGGGAGCTGTTTTTT. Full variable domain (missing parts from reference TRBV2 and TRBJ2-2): EPEVTQTPSHQVTQMGQEVILRCVPISNHLYFYWYRQILGQKVEFLVSFYNNEISEKSEIFDDQFSVERPDGSNFTLKIRSTKLEDSAMYFCASSNFGGLNTGELFFGEGSRLTVL.

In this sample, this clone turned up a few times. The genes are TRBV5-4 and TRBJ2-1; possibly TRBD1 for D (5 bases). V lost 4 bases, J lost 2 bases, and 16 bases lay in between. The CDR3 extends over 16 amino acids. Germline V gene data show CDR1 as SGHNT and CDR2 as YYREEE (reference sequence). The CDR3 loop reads CASSHPRDRAYNEQFF. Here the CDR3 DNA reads TGTGCCAGCAGCCACCCCAGGGATCGGGCCTACAATGAGCAGTTCTTC.

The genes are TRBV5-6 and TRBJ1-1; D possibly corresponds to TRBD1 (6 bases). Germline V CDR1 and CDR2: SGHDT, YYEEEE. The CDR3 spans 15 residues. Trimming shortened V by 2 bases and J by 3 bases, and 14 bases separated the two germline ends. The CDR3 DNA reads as TGTGCCAGCAGCTTAATAGACAGGAGAGACACTGAAGCTTTCTTT. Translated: CASSLIDRRDTEAFF.

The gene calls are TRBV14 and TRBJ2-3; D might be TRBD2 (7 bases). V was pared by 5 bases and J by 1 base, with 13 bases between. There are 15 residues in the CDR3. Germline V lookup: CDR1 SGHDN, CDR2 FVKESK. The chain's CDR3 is CASSEGGARTDTQYF. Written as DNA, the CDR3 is TGTGCCAGCAGCGAAGGGGGGGCCCGCACAGATACGCAGTATTTT.